This T cell receptor (beta chain) was sequenced during a study of T-cell reconstitution after alpha-beta-depleted transplantation in children. This clonotype was counted between two and nine times. A TCRbeta library incorporating unique molecular identifiers was prepared. TCRdb called the PCR reads again in MiXCR, with one record for every CDR3 protein. The sample lists 380,000 or so distinct CDR3 sequences, more than 10% occurring once. Germline CDR1 is SNHLY and CDR2 is FYNNEI. The CDR3 has 13 amino acids. The V end was cut by 4 bases, the J end by 5 bases, with 9 bases between. The chain recombines TRBV2 with TRBJ1-5; D gene unclear. The sequenced sample was PBMCs, obtained from the stem cell graft. The receptor's source is a human donor who donated a stem cell graft to a child with Fanconi anemia. DNA for the CDR3: TGTGCCAGCAGTGGTTCCGGGGATCAGCCCCAGCATTTT. Translated: CASSGSGDQPQHF. The complete variable domain, with remaining parts taken from reference TRBV2 and TRBJ1-5, reads EPEVTQTPSHQVTQMGQEVILRCVPISNHLYFYWYRQILGQKVEFLVSFYNNEISEKSEIFDDQFSVERPDGSNFTLKIRSTKLEDSAMYFCASSGSGDQPQHFGDGTRLSIL.